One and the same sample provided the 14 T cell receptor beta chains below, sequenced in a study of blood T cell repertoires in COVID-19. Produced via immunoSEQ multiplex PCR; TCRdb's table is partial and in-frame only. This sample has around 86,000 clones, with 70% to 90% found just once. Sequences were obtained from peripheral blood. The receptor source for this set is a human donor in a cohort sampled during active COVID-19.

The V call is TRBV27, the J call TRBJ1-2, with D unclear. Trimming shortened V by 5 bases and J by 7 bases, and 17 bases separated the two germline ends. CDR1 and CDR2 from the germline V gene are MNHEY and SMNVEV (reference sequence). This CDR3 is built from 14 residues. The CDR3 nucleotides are TGTGCCAGCAGTCCGCGGGCCCGGATGGCTGGCTACACCTTC. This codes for CASSPRARMAGYTF.

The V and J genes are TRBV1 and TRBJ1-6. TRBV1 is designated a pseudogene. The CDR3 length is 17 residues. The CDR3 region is CTSSQEDPGVYNSPLHF. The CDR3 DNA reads TGCACCAGCAGCCAAGAGGACCCGGGGGTATATAATTCACCCCTCCACTTT.

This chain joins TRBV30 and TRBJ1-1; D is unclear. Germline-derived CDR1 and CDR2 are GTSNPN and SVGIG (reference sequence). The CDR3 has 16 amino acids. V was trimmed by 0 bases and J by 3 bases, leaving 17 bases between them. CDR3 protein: CAWSVVPPARDTEAFF. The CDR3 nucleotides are TGTGCCTGGAGTGTGGTTCCCCCGGCTCGGGACACTGAAGCTTTCTTT.

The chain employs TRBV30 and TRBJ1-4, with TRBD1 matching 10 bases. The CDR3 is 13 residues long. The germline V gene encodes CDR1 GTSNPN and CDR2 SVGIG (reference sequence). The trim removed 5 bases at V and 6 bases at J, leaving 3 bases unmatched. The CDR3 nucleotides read TGTGCCTGGGGAGGGACAGGGGATGAAAAACTGTTTTTT. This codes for CAWGGTGDEKLFF. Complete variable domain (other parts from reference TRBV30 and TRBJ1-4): SQTIHQWPATLVQPVGSPLSLECTVEGTSNPNLYWYRQAAGRGLQLLFYSVGIGQISSEVPQNLSASRPQDRQFILSSKKLLLSDSGFYLCAWGGTGDEKLFFGSGTQLSVL.

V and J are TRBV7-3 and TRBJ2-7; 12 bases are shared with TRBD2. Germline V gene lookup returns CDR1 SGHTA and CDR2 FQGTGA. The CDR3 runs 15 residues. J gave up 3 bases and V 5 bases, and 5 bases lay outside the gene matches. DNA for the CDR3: TGTGCCAGCAGCCGACCGGGACTAGCGGGCTACGAGCAGTACTTC. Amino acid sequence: CASSRPGLAGYEQYF.

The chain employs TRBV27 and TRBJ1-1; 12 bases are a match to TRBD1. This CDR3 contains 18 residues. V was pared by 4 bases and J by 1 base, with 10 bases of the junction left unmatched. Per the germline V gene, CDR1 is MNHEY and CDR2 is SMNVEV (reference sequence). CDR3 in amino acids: CASSSRGGTGGQNTEAFF. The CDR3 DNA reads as TGTGCCAGCAGTTCCCGGGGGGGGACAGGGGGCCAGAACACTGAAGCTTTCTTT.

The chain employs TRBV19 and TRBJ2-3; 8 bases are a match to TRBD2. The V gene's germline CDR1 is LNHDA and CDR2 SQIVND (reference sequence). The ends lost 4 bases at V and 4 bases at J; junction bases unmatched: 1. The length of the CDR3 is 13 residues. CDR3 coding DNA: TGTGCCAGTAGTACGGGGGGGCCAGATACGCAGTATTTT. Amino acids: CASSTGGPDTQYF. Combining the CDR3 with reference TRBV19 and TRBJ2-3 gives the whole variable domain DGGITQSPKYLFRKEGQNVTLSCEQNLNHDAMYWYRQDPGQGLRLIYYSQIVNDFQKGDIAEGYSVSREKKESFPLTVTSAQKNPTAFYLCASSTGGPDTQYFGPGTRLTVL.

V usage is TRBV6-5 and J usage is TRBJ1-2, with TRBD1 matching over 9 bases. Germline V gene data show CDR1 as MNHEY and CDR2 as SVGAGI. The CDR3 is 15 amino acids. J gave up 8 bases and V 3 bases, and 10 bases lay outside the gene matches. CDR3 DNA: TGTGCCAGCAGTTATTCCCTGGGACAGGGTCGGGGCTACACCTTC. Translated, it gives CASSYSLGQGRGYTF.

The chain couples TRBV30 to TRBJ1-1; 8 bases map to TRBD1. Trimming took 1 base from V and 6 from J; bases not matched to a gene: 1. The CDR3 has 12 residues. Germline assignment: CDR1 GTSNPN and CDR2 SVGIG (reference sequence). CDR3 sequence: CAWSAGGPEAFF. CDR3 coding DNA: TGTGCCTGGAGTGCAGGGGGCCCTGAAGCTTTCTTT. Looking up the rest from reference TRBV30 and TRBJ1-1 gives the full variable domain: SQTIHQWPATLVQPVGSPLSLECTVEGTSNPNLYWYRQAAGRGLQLLFYSVGIGQISSEVPQNLSASRPQDRQFILSSKKLLLSDSGFYLCAWSAGGPEAFFGQGTRLTVV.

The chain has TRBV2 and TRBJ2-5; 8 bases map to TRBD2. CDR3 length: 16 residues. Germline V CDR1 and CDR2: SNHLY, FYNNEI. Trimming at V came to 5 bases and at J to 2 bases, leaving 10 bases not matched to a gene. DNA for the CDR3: TGTGCCAGCAGTTTAACCCCAGCGGGGGATCAAGAGACCCAGTACTTC. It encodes CASSLTPAGDQETQYF.

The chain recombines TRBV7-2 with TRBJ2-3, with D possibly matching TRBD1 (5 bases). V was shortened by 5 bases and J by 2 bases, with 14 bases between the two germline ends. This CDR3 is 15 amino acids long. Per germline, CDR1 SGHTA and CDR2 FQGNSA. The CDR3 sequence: CASSVGATHTDTQYF. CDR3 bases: TGTGCCAGCAGCGTAGGGGCTACCCACACAGATACGCAGTATTTT.

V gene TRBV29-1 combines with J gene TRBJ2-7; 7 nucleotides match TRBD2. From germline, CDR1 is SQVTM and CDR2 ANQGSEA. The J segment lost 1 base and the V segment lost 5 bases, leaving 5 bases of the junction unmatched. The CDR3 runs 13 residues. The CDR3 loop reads CSVIPGLSYEQYF. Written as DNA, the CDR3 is TGCAGCGTTATACCGGGACTATCCTACGAGCAGTACTTC.

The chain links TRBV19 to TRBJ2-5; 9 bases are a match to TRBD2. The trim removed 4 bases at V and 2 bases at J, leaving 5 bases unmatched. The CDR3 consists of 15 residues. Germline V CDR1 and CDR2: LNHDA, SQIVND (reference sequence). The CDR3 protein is CASSRVAGGQETQYF. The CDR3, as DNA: TGTGCCAGTAGTAGGGTTGCGGGGGGGCAAGAGACCCAGTACTTC.

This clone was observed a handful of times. The CDR3 DNA is TGTGCCAGCAGCCCCTCGGGGAAACTGTTTTTT. Translated, it gives CASSPSGKLFF. This sequence joins TRBV7-9 and TRBJ1-4, with D unresolved. Per germline, CDR1 SEHNR and CDR2 FQNEAQ (reference sequence). The length of the CDR3 is 11 residues. The V end lost 5 bases, the J end lost 11 bases, and 9 bases lay between the germline ends.